A selection of T cell receptor beta chains follows, all from one sample in a study of T-cell memory formation after mild COVID-19. TCRdb processed the 5' RACE reads anew with MiXCR; each CDR3 protein has one entry. The sample carries fewer than 650,000 distinct CDR3 sequences, roughly 21% recorded once. Sequenced sample: PBMCs or a T cell subset sorted from them (not recorded which). The source of these receptors is an adult woman who had mild COVID-19 (a few samples of this study predate the infection). Cell type and time point are not known. The CDR3 runs from the conserved cysteine through the conserved F or W. The order of the fields is CDR3 DNA, CDR3 protein, J gene, D gene, clone size, V gene. The D gene is left open where the match is weak. A clone size is listed for some rows: how often the clone was seen (once, few, many), or a class if it is expanded.

TGTGCCAGCAGCTCGGATTCTCATCCGGGACAGGGGAATCGTGGCTACACCTTC | CASSSDSHPGQGNRGYTF | TRBJ1-2 | TRBD1 | few | TRBV7-9
TGTGCCAGCAGCTTAGCGCGGACAGGGCCCTACGAGCAGTACTTC | CASSLARTGPYEQYF | TRBJ2-7 | TRBD1 | few | TRBV7-8
TGTGCCAGCAAAAGCGGGAGGGCCCCCTACGAGCAGTACTTC | CASKSGRAPYEQYF | TRBJ2-7 | TRBD2 | few | TRBV6-2/TRBV6-3
TGCAGTGCTAGAGATTTCGCTAGCTGGGGCACAGATACGCAGTATTTT | CSARDFASWGTDTQYF | TRBJ2-3 | - | - | TRBV20-1
TGTGCCAGCTTCGGACAGGGGGCGGGCACTGAAGCTTTCTTT | CASFGQGAGTEAFF | TRBJ1-1 | TRBD1 | few | TRBV18
TGTGCCATCAGTGAGTCGGGACGGTGGAGCTCTGGAAACACCATATATTTT | CAISESGRWSSGNTIYF | TRBJ1-3 | - | few | TRBV10-3
TGCGCCAGCAGCCAAAACCTAGCGGGGGCGCGTGTTCAGCAGTACTTC | CASSQNLAGARVQQYF | TRBJ2-7 | TRBD2 | few | TRBV4-1
TGTGCCAGCAGCCGACAGGTCTCAAGCAATCAGCCCCAGCATTTT | CASSRQVSSNQPQHF | TRBJ1-5 | - | - | TRBV7-2
TGTGCCAGCAGCCAATCTAGCGAAGTCACCGGGGAGCTGTTTTTT | CASSQSSEVTGELFF | TRBJ2-2 | - | - | TRBV4-2
TGTGCCAGCAGCTTTCCGGGACAGTACAATGAGCAGTTCTTC | CASSFPGQYNEQFF | TRBJ2-1 | TRBD1 | - | TRBV7-8
TGTGCCAGCAGTTTGGACAGGGTTAAAGAGACCCAGTACTTC | CASSLDRVKETQYF | TRBJ2-5 | TRBD1 | - | TRBV12-3/TRBV12-4
TGTGCCAGCAGTTTGAGCTCGCTTGGGGACACTGAAGCTTTCTTT | CASSLSSLGDTEAFF | TRBJ1-1 | - | few | TRBV12-3/TRBV12-4
TGTGCCAGCAGCTTGGAGGAGGGGGCGCTGACCTACGAGCAGTACTTC | CASSLEEGALTYEQYF | TRBJ2-7 | - | few | TRBV5-6
TGTGCCATCAGTGAGTCTAGGGGGAACAATGAGCAGTTCTTC | CAISESRGNNEQFF | TRBJ2-1 | - | few | TRBV10-3
TGTGCCAGCAGTGAAGACAAACACCGTGGCTACACCTTC | CASSEDKHRGYTF | TRBJ1-2 | - | many | TRBV2
TGTGCCAGCAGCCCTAGGACAGGGGCCTACAATGAGCAGTTCTTC | CASSPRTGAYNEQFF | TRBJ2-1 | TRBD1 | few | TRBV7-9
TGTGCCAGCAGTTCGCTCAGGGGGAGGAACTACAATGAGCAGTTCTTC | CASSSLRGRNYNEQFF | TRBJ2-1 | - | - | TRBV6-5
TGCGCCAGCAGCTTGGCGGGGGCGGGATACAATGAGCAGTTCTTC | CASSLAGAGYNEQFF | TRBJ2-1 | - | few | TRBV5-1
TGTGCCAGCAGTTCGGGACACCTTAACGTGAACACTGAAGCTTTCTTT | CASSSGHLNVNTEAFF | TRBJ1-1 | - | - | TRBV12-3/TRBV12-4
TGTGCCAGCAGTTCCCCAGGGATAGCGGTTACTAGCACAGATACGCAGTATTTT | CASSSPGIAVTSTDTQYF | TRBJ2-3 | - | - | TRBV6-5
TGTGCCAGCAGGCCTGTGGGGGATGAGCAGTTCTTC | CASRPVGDEQFF | TRBJ2-1 | - | few | TRBV27
TGTGCCTGGAGGTACAGGAGTGAAGGGGTCTCTGGGGCCAACGTCCTGACTTTC | CAWRYRSEGVSGANVLTF | TRBJ2-6 | - | - | TRBV30
TGTGCCAGCAGCTTGGATCCGGGAGGAAATACGCAGTATTTT | CASSLDPGGNTQYF | TRBJ2-3 | TRBD2 | - | TRBV7-2
TGTGCCAGCAGCGGCCTGGGCGAGCAGTACTTC | CASSGLGEQYF | TRBJ2-7 | - | many | TRBV7-2
TGTGCCAGCTCTCATTTGGCCACAGATACGCAGTATTTT | CASSHLATDTQYF | TRBJ2-3 | - | - | TRBV12-3/TRBV12-4
TGTGCCAGCAGTTTAGTGGGGGGCTTTGAACTGTTTTTT | CASSLVGGFELFF | TRBJ1-4 | - | few | TRBV6-5
TGTGCCATCAGTTCGACAGGGTCGGGGTCTAATGAGCAGTTCTTC | CAISSTGSGSNEQFF | TRBJ2-1 | TRBD1 | few | TRBV10-3
TGCGCCAGCAGCCGAGAGACAGTCTTGAATGAAAAACTGTTTTTT | CASSRETVLNEKLFF | TRBJ1-4 | - | few | TRBV4-1
TGCAGCGTTGGGGACAGGGTGGACCCCGGCTACACCTTC | CSVGDRVDPGYTF | TRBJ1-2 | TRBD1 | - | TRBV29-1
TGTGCCAGCATTTCAAAGCCGGGACAGGAATCCTACGAGCAGTACTTC | CASISKPGQESYEQYF | TRBJ2-7 | TRBD1 | few | TRBV6-1
TGTGCCAGCAGCTGGACTCCATCTGGGGCCAACGTCCTGACTTTC | CASSWTPSGANVLTF | TRBJ2-6 | - | few | TRBV7-9
TGCGCCAGCAGCCAAGTTCTTCAGGAGGACTACGAGCAGTACTTC | CASSQVLQEDYEQYF | TRBJ2-7 | - | - | TRBV4-1
TGTGCCAGCAGCTTAGCTCATCCGGGACAGGGACCTTTGGAGCAGTACTTC | CASSLAHPGQGPLEQYF | TRBJ2-7 | TRBD1 | few | TRBV7-9
TGTGCCAGTAGTACTACAGGGATTTTTGGCTACACCTTC | CASSTTGIFGYTF | TRBJ1-2 | - | few | TRBV19
TGTGCCACCAGTGATTGGACTAGCGGGGACACAGATACGCAGTATTTT | CATSDWTSGDTDTQYF | TRBJ2-3 | TRBD2 | few | TRBV24-1
TGCGCCAGCAGCCAAGATTGGACCCTCTACAATGAGCAGTTCTTC | CASSQDWTLYNEQFF | TRBJ2-1 | - | - | TRBV4-1
TGCAGTGCTAGAGATCGGGGGGGCCGTTTAGTCCCAGATACGCAGTATTTT | CSARDRGGRLVPDTQYF | TRBJ2-3 | TRBD2 | few | TRBV20-1
TGTGCCAGCAGTTTCGGAACGAGGGCCCAGTACTTC | CASSFGTRAQYF | TRBJ2-5 | - | - | TRBV28